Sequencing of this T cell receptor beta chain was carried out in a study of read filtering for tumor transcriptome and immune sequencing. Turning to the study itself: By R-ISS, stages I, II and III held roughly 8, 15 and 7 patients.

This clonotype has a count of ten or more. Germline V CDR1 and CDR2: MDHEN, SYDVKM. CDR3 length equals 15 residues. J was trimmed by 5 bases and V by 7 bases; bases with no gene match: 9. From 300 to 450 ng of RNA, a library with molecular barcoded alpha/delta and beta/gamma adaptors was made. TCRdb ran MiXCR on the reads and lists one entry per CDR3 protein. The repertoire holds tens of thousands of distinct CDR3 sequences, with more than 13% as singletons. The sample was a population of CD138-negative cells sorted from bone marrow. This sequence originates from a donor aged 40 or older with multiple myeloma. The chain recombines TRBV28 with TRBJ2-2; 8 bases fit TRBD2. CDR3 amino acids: CASTNSGGRTGELFF. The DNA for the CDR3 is TGTGCCAGCACCAATTCGGGGGGGCGAACCGGGGAGCTGTTTTTT.